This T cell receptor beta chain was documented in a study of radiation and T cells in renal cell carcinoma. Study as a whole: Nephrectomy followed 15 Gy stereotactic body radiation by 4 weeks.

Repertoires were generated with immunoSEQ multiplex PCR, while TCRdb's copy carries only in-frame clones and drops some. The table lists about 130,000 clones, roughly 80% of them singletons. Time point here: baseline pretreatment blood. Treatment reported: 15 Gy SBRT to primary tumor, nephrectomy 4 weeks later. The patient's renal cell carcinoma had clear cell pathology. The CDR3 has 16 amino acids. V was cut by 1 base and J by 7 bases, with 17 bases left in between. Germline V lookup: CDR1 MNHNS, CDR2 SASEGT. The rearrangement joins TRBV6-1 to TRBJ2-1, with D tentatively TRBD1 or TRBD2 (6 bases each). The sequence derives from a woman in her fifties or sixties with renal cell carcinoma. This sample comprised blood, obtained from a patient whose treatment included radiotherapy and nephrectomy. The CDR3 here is CASSEVQGTRRNEQFF. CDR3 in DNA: TGTGCCAGCAGTGAAGTTCAGGGGACTCGCCGGAATGAGCAGTTCTTC.